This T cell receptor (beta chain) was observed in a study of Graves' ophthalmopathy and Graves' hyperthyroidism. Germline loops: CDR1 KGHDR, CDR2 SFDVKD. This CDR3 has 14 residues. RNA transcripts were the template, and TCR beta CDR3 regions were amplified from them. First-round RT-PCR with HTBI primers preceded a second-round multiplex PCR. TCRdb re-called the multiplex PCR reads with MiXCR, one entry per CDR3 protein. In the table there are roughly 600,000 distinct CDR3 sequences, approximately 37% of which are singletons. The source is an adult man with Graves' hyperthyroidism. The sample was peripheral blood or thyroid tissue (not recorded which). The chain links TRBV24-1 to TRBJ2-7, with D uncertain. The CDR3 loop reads CAPARVGLLHEQYF. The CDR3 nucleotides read TGTGCACCCGCCCGGGTAGGGCTATTACACGAGCAGTACTTC.